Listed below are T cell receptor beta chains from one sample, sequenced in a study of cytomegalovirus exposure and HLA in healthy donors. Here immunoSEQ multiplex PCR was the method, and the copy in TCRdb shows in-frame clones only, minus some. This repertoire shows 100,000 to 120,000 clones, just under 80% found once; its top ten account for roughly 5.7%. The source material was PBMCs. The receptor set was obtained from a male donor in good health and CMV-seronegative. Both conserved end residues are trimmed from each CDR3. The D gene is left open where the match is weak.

CDR3aa: AWSWAGNEQY; j_gene: TRBJ2-7; v_gene: TRBV30; d_gene: -; len: 10
CDR3aa: ASSYLAGSYEQY; j_gene: TRBJ2-7; v_gene: TRBV19; d_gene: TRBD2; len: 12
CDR3aa: ASSILGRDTEAF; j_gene: TRBJ1-1; v_gene: TRBV19; d_gene: -; len: 12
CDR3aa: ASSSQGANEQY; j_gene: TRBJ2-7; v_gene: TRBV11-2; d_gene: TRBD1; len: 11
CDR3aa: ASSFDSYEQY; j_gene: TRBJ2-7; v_gene: TRBV5-6; d_gene: -; len: 10
CDR3aa: ASSPRGSSYNEQF; j_gene: TRBJ2-1; v_gene: TRBV9; d_gene: -; len: 13
CDR3aa: ASSRASTDTQY; j_gene: TRBJ2-3; v_gene: TRBV19; d_gene: -; len: 11
CDR3aa: ASSSWTGKGEKLF; j_gene: TRBJ1-4; v_gene: TRBV28; d_gene: TRBD1; len: 13
CDR3aa: ASSWANTEAF; j_gene: TRBJ1-1; v_gene: TRBV6-1; d_gene: -; len: 10
CDR3aa: ASSLAQTDRGRWETQY; j_gene: TRBJ2-5; v_gene: TRBV5-4; d_gene: TRBD1; len: 16
CDR3aa: ASSLLPPIRQGEGNTIY; j_gene: TRBJ1-3; v_gene: TRBV18; d_gene: TRBD1; len: 17
CDR3aa: ASSFRTGGASLAYEQY; j_gene: TRBJ2-7; v_gene: TRBV27; d_gene: TRBD1; len: 16
CDR3aa: ASSRQRNTEAF; j_gene: TRBJ1-1; v_gene: TRBV28; d_gene: -; len: 11
CDR3aa: AWSVLTTDTQY; j_gene: TRBJ2-3; v_gene: TRBV30; d_gene: -; len: 11
CDR3aa: ASSWGGHQETQY; j_gene: TRBJ2-5; v_gene: TRBV5-1; d_gene: TRBD2; len: 12
CDR3aa: ASSQGEKRVNTGELF; j_gene: TRBJ2-2; v_gene: TRBV18; d_gene: -; len: 15
CDR3aa: ASSGASGGYNEQF; j_gene: TRBJ2-1; v_gene: TRBV6-5; d_gene: TRBD2; len: 13
CDR3aa: ASSQDATASSTDTQY; j_gene: TRBJ2-3; v_gene: TRBV4-1; d_gene: -; len: 15
CDR3aa: ATETGLAGDNEQF; j_gene: TRBJ2-1; v_gene: TRBV10-3; d_gene: TRBD2; len: 13
CDR3aa: ASSLSQGGMNTEAF; j_gene: TRBJ1-1; v_gene: TRBV7-2; d_gene: -; len: 14
CDR3aa: AVKGASYNEQF; j_gene: TRBJ2-1; v_gene: TRBV19; d_gene: TRBD1; len: 11
CDR3aa: ASSRDGRAGNNEQF; j_gene: TRBJ2-1; v_gene: TRBV7-2; d_gene: TRBD2; len: 14
CDR3aa: ASSLASGYTDTQY; j_gene: TRBJ2-3; v_gene: TRBV5-4; d_gene: -; len: 13
CDR3aa: SGSAGVTGELF; j_gene: TRBJ2-2; v_gene: TRBV29-1; d_gene: TRBD2; len: 11
CDR3aa: ASAQGGNQPQH; j_gene: TRBJ1-5; v_gene: TRBV4-1; d_gene: -; len: 11
CDR3aa: ASKDRGQETQY; j_gene: TRBJ2-5; v_gene: TRBV28; d_gene: TRBD1; len: 11
CDR3aa: ASSLGVGQGTREAF; j_gene: TRBJ1-1; v_gene: TRBV7-2; d_gene: TRBD1; len: 14
CDR3aa: ASSLRTGDSYEQY; j_gene: TRBJ2-7; v_gene: TRBV11-3; d_gene: TRBD1; len: 13
CDR3aa: ASSSERGGRNQPQH; j_gene: TRBJ1-5; v_gene: TRBV19; d_gene: -; len: 14
CDR3aa: ASSAGTGRTKNIQY; j_gene: TRBJ2-4; v_gene: TRBV5-4; d_gene: TRBD1; len: 14
CDR3aa: ASSVTGTGVVDTQY; j_gene: TRBJ2-3; v_gene: TRBV9; d_gene: TRBD1; len: 14
CDR3aa: ATTGTGSYEQY; j_gene: TRBJ2-7; v_gene: TRBV10-3; d_gene: TRBD1; len: 11
CDR3aa: ASSLGTGNSPLH; j_gene: TRBJ1-6; v_gene: TRBV4-3; d_gene: TRBD1; len: 12
CDR3aa: ASSAGRSGANVLT; j_gene: TRBJ2-6; v_gene: TRBV11-2; d_gene: -; len: 13
CDR3aa: ASSQDGAGAYEQY; j_gene: TRBJ2-7; v_gene: TRBV4-1; d_gene: TRBD2; len: 13
CDR3aa: ASSIGGAGPSLYEQY; j_gene: TRBJ2-7; v_gene: TRBV19; d_gene: -; len: 15
CDR3aa: ASSFGGPSNQPQH; j_gene: TRBJ1-5; v_gene: TRBV5-5; d_gene: -; len: 13
CDR3aa: ASSLPGAGQPQH; j_gene: TRBJ1-5; v_gene: TRBV5-4; d_gene: -; len: 12
CDR3aa: ASSLRRDSYNEQF; j_gene: TRBJ2-1; v_gene: TRBV11-1; d_gene: -; len: 13
CDR3aa: ASSVLGLAQDNEQF; j_gene: TRBJ2-1; v_gene: TRBV27; d_gene: TRBD2; len: 14
CDR3aa: ASSHIQSQEY; j_gene: TRBJ2-7; v_gene: TRBV6-1; d_gene: -; len: 10
CDR3aa: ASSVKSIRYYGYT; j_gene: TRBJ1-2; v_gene: TRBV5-4; d_gene: -; len: 13
CDR3aa: ASSRLALSSYEQY; j_gene: TRBJ2-7; v_gene: TRBV5-5; d_gene: TRBD2; len: 13
CDR3aa: ASSPEQGARDTQY; j_gene: TRBJ2-3; v_gene: TRBV18; d_gene: TRBD1; len: 13
CDR3aa: ASSYVGDPDTQY; j_gene: TRBJ2-3; v_gene: TRBV6-5; d_gene: -; len: 12
CDR3aa: ASSSAGRYNEQF; j_gene: TRBJ2-1; v_gene: TRBV7-8; d_gene: -; len: 12
CDR3aa: ASSDSWAGQPNEQF; j_gene: TRBJ2-1; v_gene: TRBV6-4; d_gene: -; len: 14
CDR3aa: ASSPPVAGSVVNEQF; j_gene: TRBJ2-1; v_gene: TRBV4-1; d_gene: TRBD2; len: 15
CDR3aa: ASSLGTSGSSYEQY; j_gene: TRBJ2-7; v_gene: TRBV5-4; d_gene: TRBD2; len: 14
CDR3aa: ASSLQPLAGGPYNEQF; j_gene: TRBJ2-1; v_gene: TRBV9; d_gene: TRBD2; len: 16
CDR3aa: ASSPRSGSTDTQY; j_gene: TRBJ2-3; v_gene: TRBV18; d_gene: -; len: 13
CDR3aa: ASSSQRNRRYEQY; j_gene: TRBJ2-7; v_gene: TRBV27; d_gene: -; len: 13
CDR3aa: ASSKRGRGFWGAF; j_gene: TRBJ1-1; v_gene: TRBV21-1; d_gene: -; len: 13
CDR3aa: ASSLVGAGGVTDTQY; j_gene: TRBJ2-3; v_gene: TRBV19; d_gene: TRBD2; len: 15
CDR3aa: ASSSTSGRINEQF; j_gene: TRBJ2-1; v_gene: TRBV5-1; d_gene: TRBD2; len: 13
CDR3aa: ASSLGGTNQPQH; j_gene: TRBJ1-5; v_gene: TRBV7-6; d_gene: -; len: 12
CDR3aa: ASSQEDREETQY; j_gene: TRBJ2-5; v_gene: TRBV23-1; d_gene: TRBD1; len: 12
CDR3aa: ASSPPSGRGEQY; j_gene: TRBJ2-7; v_gene: TRBV6-1; d_gene: TRBD2; len: 12
CDR3aa: ASSYRGGSVYEQF; j_gene: TRBJ2-1; v_gene: TRBV6-5; d_gene: TRBD2; len: 13